These 8 T cell receptor beta chains came from one sample sequenced in a study of STAT5B mutations in CD4+ large granular lymphocyte leukemia. TCRdb keeps only in-frame clones here, not all; method: immunoSEQ multiplex PCR. In the table there are some 32,000 clones, 70% to 90% of which are singletons. The sequenced material came from CD4+ T cells from blood buffy coats. The receptors originated from a human donor in good health.

V is TRBV4-2 and J is TRBJ1-5; D possibly corresponds to TRBD1 (5 bases). Germline V lookup: CDR1 LGHNA, CDR2 YNFKEQ. V lost 2 bases and J 6 bases, leaving 23 bases between the germline ends. This CDR3 is 18 amino acids long. CDR3 coding DNA: TGTGCCAGCAGCCAATCCCCGACCGGGGGAGGAGGAATTCAGCCCCAGCATTTT. This codes for CASSQSPTGGGGIQPQHF.

V gene TRBV27 combines with J gene TRBJ1-1; D may be TRBD1 (6 bases). This CDR3 contains 16 residues. The germline V gene encodes CDR1 MNHEY and CDR2 SMNVEV (reference sequence). V lost 1 base and J lost 4, with 16 bases in between. The DNA for the CDR3 is TGTGCCAGCAGTTTATATGGGGCGGGGGGCAGCACTGAAGCTTTCTTT. Translated: CASSLYGAGGSTEAFF.

The chain recombines TRBV2 with TRBJ1-4, with D hard to call. Trimming stripped 6 bases from V and 10 bases from J, with 12 bases between. The CDR3 is 12 residues long. Looked up from germline, CDR1 is SNHLY and CDR2 is FYNNEI. The CDR3 sequence is CASRNRLGKLFF. In DNA, the CDR3 is TGTGCCAGCAGGAACCGTTTAGGAAAACTGTTTTTT.

The gene calls are TRBV6-5 and TRBJ1-2; no clear D gene. V lost 9 bases and J lost 2, with 4 bases in between. CDR1 is MNHEY, CDR2 SVGAGI, per germline. The CDR3 runs to 10 residues. This chain's CDR3 is CARGNYGYTF. The CDR3 DNA follows: TGTGCCAGGGGGAACTATGGCTACACCTTC.

V and J are TRBV4-1 and TRBJ2-7; 8 nucleotides match TRBD1. V lost 5 bases, J lost 1 base, and 7 bases stayed unmatched. The CDR3 has 15 amino acids. CDR1 MGHRA and CDR2 YSYEKL come from the germline V gene. The CDR3 is CASSGPGQASYEQYF. In nucleotides, the CDR3 is TGCGCCAGCAGCGGCCCGGGACAGGCGTCCTACGAGCAGTACTTC.

The rearrangement uses TRBV5-1 and TRBJ2-3; 8 nucleotides align to TRBD2. Per the germline V gene, CDR1 is SGHRS and CDR2 is YFSETQ. The CDR3 has 14 residues. Trimming took 4 bases from V and 6 from J; bases not matched to a gene: 7. CDR3 loop: CASSREGGADTQYF. CDR3 in DNA: TGCGCCAGCAGCCGGGAGGGGGGTGCTGATACGCAGTATTTT.

This chain joins TRBV14 and TRBJ2-3; D remains unclear. Trimming shortened V by 3 bases and J by 10 bases, and 11 bases separated the two germline ends. CDR3 length equals 12 residues. Germline V gene sequence: CDR1 SGHDN, CDR2 FVKESK. This chain's CDR3 is CASSQLVSAQYF. CDR3 coding DNA: TGTGCCAGCAGCCAGCTCGTGTCGGCGCAGTATTTT.

The gene calls are TRBV9 and TRBJ2-2; 9 positions match TRBD2. Germline V gene lookup returns CDR1 SGDLS and CDR2 YYNGEE. This CDR3 has 14 residues. Trimming took 7 bases from V and 7 from J; bases not matched to a gene: 8. The CDR3 loop is CASSGTSTYGELFF. The DNA of the CDR3 is TGTGCCAGCTCCGGGACTAGCACTTACGGGGAGCTGTTTTTT. The full variable domain, with the rest looked up from reference TRBV9 and TRBJ2-2, is DSGVTQTPKHLITATGQRVTLRCSPRSGDLSVYWYQQSLDQGLQFLIQYYNGEERAKGNILERFSAQQFPDLHSELNLSSLELGDSALYFCASSGTSTYGELFFGEGSRLTVL.